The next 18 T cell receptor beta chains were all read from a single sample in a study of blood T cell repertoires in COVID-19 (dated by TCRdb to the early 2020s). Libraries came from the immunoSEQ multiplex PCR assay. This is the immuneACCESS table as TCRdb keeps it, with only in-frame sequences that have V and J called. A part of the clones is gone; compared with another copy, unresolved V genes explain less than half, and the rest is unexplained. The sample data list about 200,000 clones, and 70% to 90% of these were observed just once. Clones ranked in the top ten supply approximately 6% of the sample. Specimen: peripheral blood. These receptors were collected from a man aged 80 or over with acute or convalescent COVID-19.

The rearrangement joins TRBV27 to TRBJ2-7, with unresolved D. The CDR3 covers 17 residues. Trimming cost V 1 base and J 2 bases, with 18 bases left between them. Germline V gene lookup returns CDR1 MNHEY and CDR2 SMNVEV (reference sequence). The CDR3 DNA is TGTGCCAGCAGTTTATGCCCCATCCTAGGTATTCCCTACGAGCAGTACGTC. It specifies CASSLCPILGIPYEQYV.

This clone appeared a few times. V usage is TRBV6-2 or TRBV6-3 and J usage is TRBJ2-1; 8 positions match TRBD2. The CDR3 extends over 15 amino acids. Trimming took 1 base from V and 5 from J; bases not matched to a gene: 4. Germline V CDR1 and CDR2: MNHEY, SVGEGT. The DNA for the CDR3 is TGTGCCAGCAGTTACTTCAGCGGGAGCCACAATGAGCAGTTCTTC. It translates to CASSYFSGSHNEQFF.

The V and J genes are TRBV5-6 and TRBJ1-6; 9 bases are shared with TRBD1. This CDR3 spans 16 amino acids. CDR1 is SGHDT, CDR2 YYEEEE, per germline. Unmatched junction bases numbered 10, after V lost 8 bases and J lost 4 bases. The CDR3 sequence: CARGTGTFLYNSPLHF. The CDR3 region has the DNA TGTGCCAGGGGGACAGGGACCTTTTTATATAATTCACCCCTCCACTTT.

The CDR3 sequence: CASSLDRGLATYEQYF. The DNA for the CDR3 is TGTGCCAGCTCTCTAGATAGGGGTCTGGCGACCTACGAGCAGTACTTC. The chain links TRBV18 to TRBJ2-7; D possibly corresponds to TRBD1 (5 bases). Germline V gene data show CDR1 as KGHSH and CDR2 as LQKENI. The CDR3 spans 16 residues. V was cut by 6 bases and J by 2 bases, with 20 bases left in between.

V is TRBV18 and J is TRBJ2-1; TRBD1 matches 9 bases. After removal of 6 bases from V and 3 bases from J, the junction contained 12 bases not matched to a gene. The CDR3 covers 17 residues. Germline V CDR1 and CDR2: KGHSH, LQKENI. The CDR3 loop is CASSRSPGQGGYNEQFF. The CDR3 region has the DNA TGTGCCAGCTCCCGCTCCCCGGGACAGGGAGGCTACAATGAGCAGTTCTTC. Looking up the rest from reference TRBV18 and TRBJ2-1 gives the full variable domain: NAGVMQNPRHLVRRRGQEARLRCSPMKGHSHVYWYRQLPEEGLKFMVYLQKENIIDESGMPKERFSAEFPKEGPSILRIQQVVRGDSAAYFCASSRSPGQGGYNEQFFGPGTRLTVL.

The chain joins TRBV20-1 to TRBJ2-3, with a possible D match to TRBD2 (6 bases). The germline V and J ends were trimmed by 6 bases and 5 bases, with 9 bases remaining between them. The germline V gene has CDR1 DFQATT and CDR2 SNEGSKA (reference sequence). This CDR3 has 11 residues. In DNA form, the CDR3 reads TGCAGTGCCAGGAGGGGAGATACGCAGTATTTT. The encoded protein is CSARRGDTQYF.

The CDR3 here is CASSRQGASNEKLFF. CDR3 nucleotides: TGTGCCAGTAGTAGACAGGGGGCTTCTAATGAAAAACTGTTTTTT. The rearrangement uses TRBV19 and TRBJ1-4, with TRBD1 identical over 10 bases. The ends lost 4 bases at V and 3 bases at J; junction bases unmatched: 2. Germline V lookup: CDR1 LNHDA, CDR2 SQIVND (reference sequence). CDR3 length equals 15 residues.

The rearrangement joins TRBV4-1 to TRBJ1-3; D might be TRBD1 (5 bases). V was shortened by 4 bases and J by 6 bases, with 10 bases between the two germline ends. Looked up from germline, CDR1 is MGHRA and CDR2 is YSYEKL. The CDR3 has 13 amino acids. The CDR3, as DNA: TGCGCCAGCAGCCTCGGGACTTTAAACACCATATATTTT. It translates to CASSLGTLNTIYF.

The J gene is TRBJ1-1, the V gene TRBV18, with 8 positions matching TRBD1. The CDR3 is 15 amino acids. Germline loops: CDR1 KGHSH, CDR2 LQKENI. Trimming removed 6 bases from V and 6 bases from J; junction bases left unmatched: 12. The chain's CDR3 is CASSQRQGSGSEAFF. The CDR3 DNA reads TGTGCCAGCTCTCAGCGACAGGGGTCGGGATCTGAAGCTTTCTTT.

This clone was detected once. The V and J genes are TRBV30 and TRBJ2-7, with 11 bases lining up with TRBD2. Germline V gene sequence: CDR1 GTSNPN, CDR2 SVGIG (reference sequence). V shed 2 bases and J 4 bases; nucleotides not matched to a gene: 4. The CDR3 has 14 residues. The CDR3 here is CAWSRLAGGYEQYF. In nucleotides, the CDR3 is TGTGCCTGGAGTCGGCTAGCGGGAGGATACGAGCAGTACTTC.

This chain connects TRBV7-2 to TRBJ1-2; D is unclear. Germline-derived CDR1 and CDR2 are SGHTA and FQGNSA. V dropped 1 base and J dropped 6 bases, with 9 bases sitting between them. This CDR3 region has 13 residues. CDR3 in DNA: TGTGCCAGCAGCTTAGTCGGCCAGGATGGCTACACCTTC. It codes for CASSLVGQDGYTF.

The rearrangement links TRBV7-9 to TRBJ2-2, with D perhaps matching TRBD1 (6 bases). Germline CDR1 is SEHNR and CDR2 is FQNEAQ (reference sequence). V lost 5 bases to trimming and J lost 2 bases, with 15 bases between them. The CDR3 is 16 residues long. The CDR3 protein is CASSPGHQINTGELFF. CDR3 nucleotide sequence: TGTGCCAGCAGCCCGGGACACCAGATTAACACCGGGGAGCTGTTTTTT.

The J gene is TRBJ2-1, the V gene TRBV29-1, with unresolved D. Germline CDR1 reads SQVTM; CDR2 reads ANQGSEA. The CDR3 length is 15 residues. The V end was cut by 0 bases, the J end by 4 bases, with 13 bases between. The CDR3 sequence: CSVEDRGLLYNEQFF. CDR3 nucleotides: TGCAGCGTTGAAGATCGAGGCTTACTGTACAATGAGCAGTTCTTC.

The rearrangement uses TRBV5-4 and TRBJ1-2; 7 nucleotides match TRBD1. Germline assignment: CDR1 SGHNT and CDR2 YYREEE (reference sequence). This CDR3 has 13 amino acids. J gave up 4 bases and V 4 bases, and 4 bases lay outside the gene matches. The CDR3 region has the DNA TGTGCCAGCAGCCTTGACAGGGTCTATGGCTACACCTTC. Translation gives CASSLDRVYGYTF.

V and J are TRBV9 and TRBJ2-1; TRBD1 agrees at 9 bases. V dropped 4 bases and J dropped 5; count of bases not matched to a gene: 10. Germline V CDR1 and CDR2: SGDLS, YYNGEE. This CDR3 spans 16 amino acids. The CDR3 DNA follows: TGTGCCAGCAGCCCTCGACAGGGGGGGGGAAACAATGAGCAGTTCTTC. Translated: CASSPRQGGGNNEQFF.

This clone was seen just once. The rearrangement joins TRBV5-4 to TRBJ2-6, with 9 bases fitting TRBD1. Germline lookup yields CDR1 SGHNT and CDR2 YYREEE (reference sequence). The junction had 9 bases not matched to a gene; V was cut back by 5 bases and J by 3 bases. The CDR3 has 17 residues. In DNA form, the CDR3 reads TGTGCCAGCAGGCTCACAGGGGGCGCGAGTGGGGCCAACGTCCTGACTTTC. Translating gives CASRLTGGASGANVLTF.

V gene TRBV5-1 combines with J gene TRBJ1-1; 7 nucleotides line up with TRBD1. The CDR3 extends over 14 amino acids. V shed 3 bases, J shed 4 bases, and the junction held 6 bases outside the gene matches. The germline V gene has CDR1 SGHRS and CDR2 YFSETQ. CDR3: CASSWLGQLTEAFF. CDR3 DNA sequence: TGCGCCAGCAGCTGGTTGGGACAGCTCACTGAAGCTTTCTTT. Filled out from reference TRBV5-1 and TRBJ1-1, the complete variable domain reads KAGVTQTPRYLIKTRGQQVTLSCSPISGHRSVSWYQQTPGQGLQFLFEYFSETQRNKGNFPGRFSGRQFSNSRSEMNVSTLELGDSALYLCASSWLGQLTEAFFGQGTRLTVV.

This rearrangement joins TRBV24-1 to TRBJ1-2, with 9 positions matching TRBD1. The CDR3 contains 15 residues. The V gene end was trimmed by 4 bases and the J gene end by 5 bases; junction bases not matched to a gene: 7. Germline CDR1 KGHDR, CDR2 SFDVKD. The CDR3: CATSDPDRGGYGYTF. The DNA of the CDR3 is TGTGCCACCAGTGACCCGGACAGGGGTGGTTATGGCTACACCTTC.